This entry describes one T cell receptor (beta chain). Antigen specificity is unknown. The data were obtained in a study of OX40 agonist ivuxolimab in advanced cancers. The study, taken as a whole, reports: In the 0.1 to 3.0 mg/kg range, CD4+ and CD8+ blood T cells had expanded clonally by week 6. In CD8+ T cells, expanded clones were on average more numerous than in CD4+.

The germline V gene encodes CDR1 MGHDK and CDR2 SYGVNS. V lost 5 bases and J lost 4, with 12 bases in between. The CDR3 totals 14 residues. Profiled with immunoSEQ multiplex PCR; TCRdb holds only in-frame clones, not every one. The sample shows over 55,000 clones, over 80% of them seen only once. Systemic immunosuppression or autoimmune disease history was grounds to exclude patients. The clonotype comes from an adult with an advanced solid tumor such as melanoma, head and neck, liver or kidney cancer. The V and J genes are TRBV25-1 and TRBJ1-3; maybe TRBD1 (5 bases). This specimen consisted of CD4+ or CD8+ T cells sorted from blood, obtained in a trial of the OX40 agonist ivuxolimab. CDR3 protein: CASSRGTQGNTIYF. The CDR3 DNA reads TGTGCCAGCAGTCGAGGGACTCAAGGAAACACCATATATTTT.